The clone carrying this T cell receptor (beta chain) occurred many times. TCRbeta library preparation incorporated unique molecular identifiers. Each CDR3 protein gets one entry after TCRdb re-called the PCR reads with MiXCR. Among a few hundred thousand distinct CDR3 sequences, about 9.6% were seen once, and the ten largest hold about 4.9%. These data come from a study of T-cell reconstitution after alpha-beta-depleted transplantation in children. Sample: PBMCs from the stem cell graft donor, taken from the stem cell graft. The clonotype originates from a human donor who donated a stem cell graft to a child with SCID.

The CDR3 reads CASSPGWGLGYTF. The CDR3 DNA follows: TGCGCCAGCAGCCCCGGCTGGGGGCTAGGCTACACCTTC. The V gene is TRBV5-1, the J gene TRBJ1-2, with D perhaps matching TRBD1 (6 bases). Trimming took off 4 bases at V and 8 bases at J, with 15 bases between the two ends. The CDR3 has 13 amino acids. CDR1 is SGHRS and CDR2 is YFSETQ in the germline V gene.